This entry lists 10 T cell receptor beta chains sequenced from one sample in a study of radiation and T cells in renal cell carcinoma. Clones were read by immunoSEQ multiplex PCR, and TCRdb kept only the in-frame ones, dropping some. This sample has approximately 170,000 clones, with about 87% found just once. Time point: blood 4 weeks post-SBRT, at nephrectomy. Treatment in this sample: 15 Gy SBRT to primary tumor, nephrectomy 4 weeks later. The sequenced sample was blood, obtained from a patient whose treatment included radiotherapy and nephrectomy. The receptors shown here come from a woman between 45 and 60 years old with renal cell carcinoma.

The gene calls are TRBV5-6 and TRBJ1-6; 9 nucleotides align to TRBD1. Germline loops: CDR1 SGHDT, CDR2 YYEEEE. CDR3 length: 15 residues. V trimming: 0 bases; J trimming: 9 bases; junction bases outside the gene matches: 4. As DNA, the CDR3 is TGTGCCAGCAGCTTGGTAGGGACAGGGTCTTCACCCCTCCACTTT. As protein: CASSLVGTGSSPLHF.

The chain joins TRBV5-1 to TRBJ2-7; D may be TRBD1 (5 bases). Germline V gene sequence: CDR1 SGHRS, CDR2 YFSETQ. Trimming left V 4 bases short and J 10 bases short, with 18 bases between. The CDR3 contains 13 residues. The CDR3 region has the DNA TGCGCCAGCAGCCCCTCCGGACAAGCCGGACAGTACTTC. Translated, it gives CASSPSGQAGQYF.

CDR3 region: CASSIMVRRTNEKLFF. In nucleotides, the CDR3 is TGTGCCAGTAGTATTATGGTGAGAAGGACTAATGAAAAACTGTTTTTT. This chain uses TRBV19 with TRBJ1-4; unclear D gene. The CDR3 has 16 residues. Germline assignment: CDR1 LNHDA and CDR2 SQIVND (reference sequence). V lost 3 bases to trimming and J lost 2 bases, with 13 bases between them.

The chain couples TRBV5-1 to TRBJ2-5; 7 nucleotides match TRBD1. The J call may be incorrect, as the DNA end agrees better with TRBJ2-7. This CDR3 has 14 amino acids. Per germline, CDR1 SGHRS and CDR2 YFSETQ. CDR3 sequence (DNA): TGCGCCAGCAGCCAAAGGACAGGAACCTACGAGCAGTACTTC. This encodes CASSQRTGTYEQYF.

This clone occurred once. This chain connects TRBV9 to TRBJ1-3; the D is unclear. The V and J ends lost 1 base and 4 bases respectively, with 6 bases between them. The CDR3 is 13 amino acids. Per the germline V gene, CDR1 is SGDLS and CDR2 is YYNGEE. The CDR3 DNA sequence: TGTGCCAGCAGCGTAAATCCCGGAAACACCATATATTTT. This encodes CASSVNPGNTIYF.

As regards this clone: A much larger clone lies a single base off, so this may be a read error. Other DNA sequences in the sample encode the same CDR3. The chain couples TRBV19 to TRBJ2-1; the match to TRBD2 covers 12 bases. With 6 bases clipped from V and 2 bases from J, the junction kept 2 bases outside the gene matches. Germline CDR1 reads LNHDA; CDR2 reads SQIVND (reference sequence). The length of the CDR3 is 15 residues. The CDR3 DNA is TGTGCCAGTAGCCGACTAGCGGGGGCCTACAATGAGCAGTTCTTC. This gives the protein CASSRLAGAYNEQFF.

Only one count was recorded for this clone. V and J are TRBV2 and TRBJ1-2, with D uncertain. Trimming left V 4 bases short and J 2 bases short, with 11 bases between. CDR3 length: 14 amino acids. Germline V gives CDR1 SNHLY, CDR2 FYNNEI. CDR3 protein: CASSVNRENYGYTF. CDR3 DNA: TGTGCCAGCAGTGTAAACAGAGAAAACTATGGCTACACCTTC.

The chain recombines TRBV20-1 with TRBJ1-2; D may be TRBD1 (6 bases). This CDR3 is built from 11 residues. The V end was cut by 4 bases, the J end by 6 bases, with 9 bases between. The germline gives CDR1 DFQATT, CDR2 SNEGSKA (reference sequence). The CDR3: CSAIRTDGYTF. The CDR3 coding sequence is TGCAGTGCTATAAGGACAGATGGCTACACCTTC.

The V gene is TRBV6-1, the J gene TRBJ2-5; the match to TRBD2 covers 12 bases. The V gene's germline CDR1 is MNHNS and CDR2 SASEGT. The V gene end was trimmed by 5 bases and the J gene end by 8 bases; junction bases not matched to a gene: 6. The CDR3 consists of 14 residues. This CDR3 is CASSPGLAGPTQYF. CDR3 nucleotide sequence: TGTGCCAGCAGTCCTGGACTAGCGGGGCCTACCCAGTACTTC.

The chain uses TRBV5-1 and TRBJ2-1, with D possibly matching TRBD1 (5 bases). Trimming left V 0 bases short and J 0 bases short, with 16 bases between. Germline V CDR1 and CDR2: SGHRS, YFSETQ. The CDR3 length is 18 residues. The CDR3 loop is CASSLVGRTLNSYNEQFF. DNA of the CDR3: TGCGCCAGCAGCTTGGTGGGCCGGACACTCAACTCCTACAATGAGCAGTTCTTC.